This note documents a single T cell receptor (beta chain) sequence. The target antigen is unknown. The data originate from a study of T-cell reconstitution after alpha-beta-depleted transplantation in children. Points from the study as a whole: T-cell numbers and diversity one year post-transplant derived largely from freshly generated T cells. In some patients, recipient T cells and intrathymic progenitors surviving conditioning explained high day-60 diversity.

From germline, CDR1 is DFQATT and CDR2 SNEGSKA (reference sequence). This CDR3 region has 18 residues. V lost 6 bases and J lost 6; bases outside the gene matches: 17. Unique molecular identifiers were used in preparing the TCRbeta library. MiXCR, applied by TCRdb to the PCR reads, yields one record per CDR3 protein. The profile shows just under 150,000 distinct CDR3 sequences, about 9% of them singletons. This clonotype originated in a female patient aged 2 to 10 who had a stem cell transplant for congenital amegakaryocytic thrombocytopenia, so the T cells may come from the graft donor. Here the sequenced sample was PBMCs, mostly from graft donor cells, taken 180 days after TCRalphabeta/CD19-depleted stem cell transplant. This sequence joins TRBV20-1 and TRBJ2-2, with 12 bases lining up with TRBD2. The CDR3 spells CSADDRGRLAGAPGELFF. The CDR3 nucleotides read TGCAGTGCGGATGACAGGGGACGACTAGCGGGGGCCCCCGGGGAGCTGTTTTTT.